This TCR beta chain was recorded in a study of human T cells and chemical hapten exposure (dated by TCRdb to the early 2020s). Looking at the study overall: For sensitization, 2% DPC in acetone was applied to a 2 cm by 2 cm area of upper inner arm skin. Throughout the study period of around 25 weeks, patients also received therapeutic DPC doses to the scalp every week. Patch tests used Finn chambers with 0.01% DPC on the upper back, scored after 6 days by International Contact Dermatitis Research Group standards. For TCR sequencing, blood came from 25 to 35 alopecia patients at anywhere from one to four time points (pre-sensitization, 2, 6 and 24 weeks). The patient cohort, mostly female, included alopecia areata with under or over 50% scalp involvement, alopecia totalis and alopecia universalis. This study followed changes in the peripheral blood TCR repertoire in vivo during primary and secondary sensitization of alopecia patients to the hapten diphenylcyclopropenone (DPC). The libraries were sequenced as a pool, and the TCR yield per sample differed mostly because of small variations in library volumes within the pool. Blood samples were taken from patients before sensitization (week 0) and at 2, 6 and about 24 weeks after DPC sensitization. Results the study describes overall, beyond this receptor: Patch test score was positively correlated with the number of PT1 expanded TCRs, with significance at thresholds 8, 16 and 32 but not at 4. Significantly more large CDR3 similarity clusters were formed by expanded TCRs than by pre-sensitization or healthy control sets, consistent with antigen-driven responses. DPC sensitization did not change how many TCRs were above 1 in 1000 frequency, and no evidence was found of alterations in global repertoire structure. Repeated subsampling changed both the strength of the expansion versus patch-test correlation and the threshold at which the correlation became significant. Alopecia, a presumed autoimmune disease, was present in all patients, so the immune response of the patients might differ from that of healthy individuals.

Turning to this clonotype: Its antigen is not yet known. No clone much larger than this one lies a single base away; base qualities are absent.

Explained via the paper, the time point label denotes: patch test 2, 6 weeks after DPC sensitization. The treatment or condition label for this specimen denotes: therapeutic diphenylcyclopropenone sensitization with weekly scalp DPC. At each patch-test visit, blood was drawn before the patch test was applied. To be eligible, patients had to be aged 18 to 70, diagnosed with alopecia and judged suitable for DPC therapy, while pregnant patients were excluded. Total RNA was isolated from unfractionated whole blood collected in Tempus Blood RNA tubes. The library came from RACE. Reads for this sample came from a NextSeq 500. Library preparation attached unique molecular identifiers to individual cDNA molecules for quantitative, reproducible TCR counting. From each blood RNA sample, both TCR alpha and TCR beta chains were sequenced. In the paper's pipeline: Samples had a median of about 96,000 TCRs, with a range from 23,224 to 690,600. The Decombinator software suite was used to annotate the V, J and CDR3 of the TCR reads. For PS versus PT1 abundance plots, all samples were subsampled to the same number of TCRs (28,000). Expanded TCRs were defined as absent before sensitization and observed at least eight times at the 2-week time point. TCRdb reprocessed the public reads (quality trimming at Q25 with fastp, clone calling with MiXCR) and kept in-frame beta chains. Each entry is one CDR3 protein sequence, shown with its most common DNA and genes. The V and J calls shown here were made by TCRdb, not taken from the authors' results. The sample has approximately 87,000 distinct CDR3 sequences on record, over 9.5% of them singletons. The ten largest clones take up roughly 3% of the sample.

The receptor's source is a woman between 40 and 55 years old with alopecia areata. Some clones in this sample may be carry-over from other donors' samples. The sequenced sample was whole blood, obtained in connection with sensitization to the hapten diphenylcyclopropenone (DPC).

This receptor has the CDR3 CASSQEGTGIQGYTF. The DNA sequence is as follows: TGTGCCAGCAGCCAAGAAGGGACAGGGATTCAAGGCTACACCTTC. The chain employs TRBV4-2 and TRBJ1-2, with 9 bases in between that match TRBD1. Per the germline V gene, LGHNA is the CDR1 and YNFKEQ is the CDR2. V has 0 bases trimmed and J has 8 bases trimmed; junction bases matching no gene number 7. From its cysteine to its phenylalanine, the CDR3 spans 15 amino acids. Just CDR3 DNA is preserved here, 45 bases in frame from base 1.